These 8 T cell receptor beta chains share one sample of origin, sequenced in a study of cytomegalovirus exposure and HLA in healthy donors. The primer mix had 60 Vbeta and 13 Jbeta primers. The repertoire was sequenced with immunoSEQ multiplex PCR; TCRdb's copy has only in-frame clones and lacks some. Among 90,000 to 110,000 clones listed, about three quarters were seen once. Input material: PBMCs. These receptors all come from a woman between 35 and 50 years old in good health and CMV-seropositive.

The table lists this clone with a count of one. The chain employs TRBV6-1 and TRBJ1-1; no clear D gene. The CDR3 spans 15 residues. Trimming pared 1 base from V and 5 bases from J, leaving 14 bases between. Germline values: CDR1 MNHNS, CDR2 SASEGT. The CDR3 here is CASSEGRPPLTEAFF. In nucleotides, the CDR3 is TGTGCCAGCAGTGAAGGTCGCCCACCTCTAACTGAAGCTTTCTTT.

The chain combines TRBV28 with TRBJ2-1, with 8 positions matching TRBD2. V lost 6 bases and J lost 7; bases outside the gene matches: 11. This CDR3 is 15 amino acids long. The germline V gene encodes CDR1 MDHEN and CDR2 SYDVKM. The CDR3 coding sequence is TGTGCCAGCAGCCCACTGGAGCGGGAGTGGAATGAGCAGTTCTTC. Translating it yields CASSPLEREWNEQFF.

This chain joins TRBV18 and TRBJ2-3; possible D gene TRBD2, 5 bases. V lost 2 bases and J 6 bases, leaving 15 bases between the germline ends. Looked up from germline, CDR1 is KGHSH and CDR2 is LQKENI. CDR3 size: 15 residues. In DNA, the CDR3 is TGTGCCAGCTCACCAACCACGGGATTCGAGGATACGCAGTATTTT. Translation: CASSPTTGFEDTQYF.

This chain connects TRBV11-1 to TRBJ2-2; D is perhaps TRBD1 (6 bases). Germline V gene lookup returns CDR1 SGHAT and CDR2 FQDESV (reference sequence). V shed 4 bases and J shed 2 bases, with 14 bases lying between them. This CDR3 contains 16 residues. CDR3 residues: CASSSPRQANTGELFF. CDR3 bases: TGTGCCAGCAGCTCTCCCAGACAGGCTAACACCGGGGAGCTGTTTTTT.

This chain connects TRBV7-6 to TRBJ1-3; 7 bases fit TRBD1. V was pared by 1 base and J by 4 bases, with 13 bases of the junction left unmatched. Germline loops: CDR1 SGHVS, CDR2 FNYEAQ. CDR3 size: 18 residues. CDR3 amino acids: CASSLGPDRVSYGNTIYF. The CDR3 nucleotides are TGTGCCAGCAGCTTAGGCCCCGACAGGGTCTCGTACGGAAACACCATATATTTT.

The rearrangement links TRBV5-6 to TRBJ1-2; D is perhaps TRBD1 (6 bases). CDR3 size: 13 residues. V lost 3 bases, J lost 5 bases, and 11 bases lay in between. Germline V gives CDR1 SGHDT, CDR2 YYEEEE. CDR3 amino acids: CASSSGQSYGYTF. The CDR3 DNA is TGTGCCAGCAGCTCAGGACAGTCTTATGGCTACACCTTC.

The CDR3 nucleotides read TGTGCCAGCAGCTTCCCGGGACAGCGATACGAGCAGTACTTC. Its translation: CASSFPGQRYEQYF. The rearrangement links TRBV4-2 to TRBJ2-7; 7 nucleotides align to TRBD1. Trimming took 5 bases from V and 4 from J; bases not matched to a gene: 8. CDR1 and CDR2 from the germline V gene are LGHNA and YNFKEQ. CDR3 length equals 14 residues.

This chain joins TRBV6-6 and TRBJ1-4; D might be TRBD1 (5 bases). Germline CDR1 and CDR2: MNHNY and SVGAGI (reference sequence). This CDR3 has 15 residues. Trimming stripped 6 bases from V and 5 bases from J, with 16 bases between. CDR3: CASSLLGRTNEKLFF. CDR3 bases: TGTGCCAGCAGCCTACTTGGACGGACAAATGAAAAACTGTTTTTT.